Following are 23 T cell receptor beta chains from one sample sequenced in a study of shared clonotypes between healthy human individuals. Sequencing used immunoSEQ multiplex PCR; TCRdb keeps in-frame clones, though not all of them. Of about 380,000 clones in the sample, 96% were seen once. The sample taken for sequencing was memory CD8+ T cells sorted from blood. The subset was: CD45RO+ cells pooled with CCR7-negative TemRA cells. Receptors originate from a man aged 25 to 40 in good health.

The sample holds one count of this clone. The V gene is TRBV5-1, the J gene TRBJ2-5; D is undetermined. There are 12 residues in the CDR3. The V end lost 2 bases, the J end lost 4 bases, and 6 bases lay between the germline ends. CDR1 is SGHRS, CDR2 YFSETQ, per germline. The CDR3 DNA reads TGCGCCAGCAGCTTTAAACGAGAGACCCAGTACTTC. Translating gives CASSFKRETQYF.

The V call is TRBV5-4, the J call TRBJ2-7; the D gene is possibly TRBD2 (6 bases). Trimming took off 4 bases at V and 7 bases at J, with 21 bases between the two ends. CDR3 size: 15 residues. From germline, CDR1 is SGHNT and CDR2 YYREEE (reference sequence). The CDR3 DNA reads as TGTGCCAGCAGCAGGGCAGGGACGGCGCGGGGAGAGCAGTACTTC. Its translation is CASSRAGTARGEQYF.

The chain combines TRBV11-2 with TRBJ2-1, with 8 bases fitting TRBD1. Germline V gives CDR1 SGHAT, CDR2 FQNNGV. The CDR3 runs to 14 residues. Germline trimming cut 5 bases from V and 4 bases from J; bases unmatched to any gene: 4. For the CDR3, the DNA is TGTGCCAGCAGCAGCCGGGACAGGTACAATGAGCAGTTCTTC. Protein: CASSSRDRYNEQFF.

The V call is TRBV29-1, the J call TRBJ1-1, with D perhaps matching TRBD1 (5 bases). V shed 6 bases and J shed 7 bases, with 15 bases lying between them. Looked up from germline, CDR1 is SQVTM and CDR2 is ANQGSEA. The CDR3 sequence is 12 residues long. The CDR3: CSVVTGEIEAFF. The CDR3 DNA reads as TGCAGCGTCGTTACAGGAGAAATTGAAGCTTTCTTT.

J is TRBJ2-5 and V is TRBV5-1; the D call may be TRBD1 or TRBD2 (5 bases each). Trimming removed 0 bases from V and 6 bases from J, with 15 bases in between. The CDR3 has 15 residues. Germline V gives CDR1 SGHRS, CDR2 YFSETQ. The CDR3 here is CASSLEVREWKTQYF. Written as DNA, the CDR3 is TGCGCCAGCAGCTTGGAAGTCAGGGAGTGGAAGACCCAGTACTTC.

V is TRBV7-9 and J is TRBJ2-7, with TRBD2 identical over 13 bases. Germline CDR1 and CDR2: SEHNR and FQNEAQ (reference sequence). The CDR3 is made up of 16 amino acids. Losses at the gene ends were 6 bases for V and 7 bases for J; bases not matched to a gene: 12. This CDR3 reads CASRPPGLAGVGEQYF. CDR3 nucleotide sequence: TGTGCCAGCAGACCTCCCGGACTAGCGGGGGTGGGGGAGCAGTACTTC.

CDR3 bases: TGTGCCAGCAGCATAAACAATGAGCAGTTCTTC. Its protein product is CASSINNEQFF. The chain links TRBV6-5 to TRBJ2-1; D is unclear. This CDR3 is 11 amino acids long. Germline V CDR1 and CDR2: MNHEY, SVGAGI. The V end lost 6 bases, the J end lost 5 bases, and 5 bases lay between the germline ends.

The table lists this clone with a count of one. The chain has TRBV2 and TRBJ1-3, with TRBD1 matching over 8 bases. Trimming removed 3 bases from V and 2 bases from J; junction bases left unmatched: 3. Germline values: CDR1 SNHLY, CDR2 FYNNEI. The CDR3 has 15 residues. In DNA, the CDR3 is TGTGCCAGCAGTGAGTCCAGGGGGCCTGGAAACACCATATATTTT. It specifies CASSESRGPGNTIYF.

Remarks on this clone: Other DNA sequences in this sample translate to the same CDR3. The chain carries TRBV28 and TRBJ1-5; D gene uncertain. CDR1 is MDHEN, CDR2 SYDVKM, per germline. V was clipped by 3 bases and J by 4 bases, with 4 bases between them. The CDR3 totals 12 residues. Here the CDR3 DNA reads TGTGCCAGCAGTTTGGGAAATCAGCCCCAGCATTTT. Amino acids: CASSLGNQPQHF.

In nucleotides, the CDR3 is TGCGCCAGCAGTCAAAGTGGGATAGCCAAAAACATTCAGTACTTC. Its translation is CASSQSGIAKNIQYF. The chain joins TRBV5-1 to TRBJ2-4; no definite D call. CDR3 size: 15 residues. Germline V CDR1 and CDR2: SGHRS, YFSETQ. Trimming shortened V by 5 bases and J by 0 bases, and 12 bases separated the two germline ends.

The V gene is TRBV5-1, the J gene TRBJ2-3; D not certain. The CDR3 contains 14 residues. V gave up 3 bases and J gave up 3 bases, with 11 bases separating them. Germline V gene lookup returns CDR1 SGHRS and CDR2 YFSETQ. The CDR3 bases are TGCGCCAGCAGCTACTCCCGACGAACAGATACGCAGTATTTT. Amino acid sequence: CASSYSRRTDTQYF.

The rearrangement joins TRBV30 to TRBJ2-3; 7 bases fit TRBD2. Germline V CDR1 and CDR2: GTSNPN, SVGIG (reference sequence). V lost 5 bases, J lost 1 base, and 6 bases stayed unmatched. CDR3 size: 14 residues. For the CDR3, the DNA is TGTGCCTGGTCCCGGACTAGGGGCACAGATACGCAGTATTTT. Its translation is CAWSRTRGTDTQYF.

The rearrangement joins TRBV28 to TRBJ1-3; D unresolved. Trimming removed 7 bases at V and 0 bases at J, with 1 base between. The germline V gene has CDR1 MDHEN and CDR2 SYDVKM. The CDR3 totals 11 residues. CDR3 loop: CASISGNTIYF. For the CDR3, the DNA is TGTGCCAGCATCTCTGGAAACACCATATATTTT.

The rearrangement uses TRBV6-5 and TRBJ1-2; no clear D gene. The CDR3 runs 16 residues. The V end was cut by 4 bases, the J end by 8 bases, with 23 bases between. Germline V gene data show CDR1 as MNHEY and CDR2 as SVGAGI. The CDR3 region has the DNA TGTGCCAGCAGTTTATTGGCCGGTCCAAAAGTTAGGGGCTACACCTTC. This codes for CASSLLAGPKVRGYTF.

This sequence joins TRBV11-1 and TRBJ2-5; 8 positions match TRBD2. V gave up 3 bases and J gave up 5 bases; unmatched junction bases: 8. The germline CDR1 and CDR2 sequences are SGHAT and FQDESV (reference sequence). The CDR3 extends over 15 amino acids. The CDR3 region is CASSLNGRARETQYF. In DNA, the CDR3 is TGTGCCAGCAGCTTGAACGGGAGGGCCCGGGAGACCCAGTACTTC.

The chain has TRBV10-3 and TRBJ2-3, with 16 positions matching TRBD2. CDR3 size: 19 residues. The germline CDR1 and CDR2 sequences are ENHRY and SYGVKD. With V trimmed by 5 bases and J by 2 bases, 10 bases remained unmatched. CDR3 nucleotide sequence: TGTGCCATCAGTAGATCCACCGGGACTAGCGGGAGGGCCACAGATACGCAGTATTTT. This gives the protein CAISRSTGTSGRATDTQYF.

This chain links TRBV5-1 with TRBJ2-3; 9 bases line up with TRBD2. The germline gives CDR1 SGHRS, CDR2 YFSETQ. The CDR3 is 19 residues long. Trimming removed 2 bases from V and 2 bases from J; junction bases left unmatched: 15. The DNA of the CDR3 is TGCGCCAGCAGCTTAATGGGACTAGCTGAGTGGGGTGCCACAGATACGCAGTATTTT. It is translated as CASSLMGLAEWGATDTQYF.

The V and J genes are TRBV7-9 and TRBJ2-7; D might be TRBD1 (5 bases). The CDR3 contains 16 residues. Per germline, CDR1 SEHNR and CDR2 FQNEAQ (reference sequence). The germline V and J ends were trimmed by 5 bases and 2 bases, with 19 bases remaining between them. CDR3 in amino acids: CASSPVGAIHTYEQYF. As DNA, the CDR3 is TGTGCCAGCAGCCCCGTAGGGGCAATTCACACCTACGAGCAGTACTTC.

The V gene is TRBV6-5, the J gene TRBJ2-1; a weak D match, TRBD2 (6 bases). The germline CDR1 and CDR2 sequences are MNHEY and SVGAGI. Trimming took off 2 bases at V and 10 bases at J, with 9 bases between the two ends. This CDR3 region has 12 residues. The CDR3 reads CASSYGAGEQFF. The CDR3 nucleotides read TGTGCCAGCAGTTACGGGGCGGGGGAGCAGTTCTTC.

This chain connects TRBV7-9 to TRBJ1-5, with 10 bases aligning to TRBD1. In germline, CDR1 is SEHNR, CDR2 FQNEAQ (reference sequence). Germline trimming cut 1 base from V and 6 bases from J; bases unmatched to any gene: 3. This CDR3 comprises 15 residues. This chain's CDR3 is CASSLGTGGGQPQHF. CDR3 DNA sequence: TGTGCCAGCAGCTTAGGGACAGGGGGAGGTCAGCCCCAGCATTTT.

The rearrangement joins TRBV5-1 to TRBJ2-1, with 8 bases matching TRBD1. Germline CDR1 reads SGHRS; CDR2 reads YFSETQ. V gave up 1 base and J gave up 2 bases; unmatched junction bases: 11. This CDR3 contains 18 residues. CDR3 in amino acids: CASSLRPLGTGPYNEQFF. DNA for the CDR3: TGCGCCAGCAGCTTGCGTCCTCTTGGGACAGGACCCTACAATGAGCAGTTCTTC.

The CDR3, as DNA: TGCGCCAGCAGCTTGACTCTAGCAGTAACCGGGGAGCTGTTTTTT. This gives the protein CASSLTLAVTGELFF. The V call is TRBV5-1, the J call TRBJ2-2, with a tentative D call TRBD2 (5 bases). The CDR3 covers 15 residues. The germline CDR1 and CDR2 sequences are SGHRS and YFSETQ. Trimming took off 1 base at V and 5 bases at J, with 12 bases between the two ends.

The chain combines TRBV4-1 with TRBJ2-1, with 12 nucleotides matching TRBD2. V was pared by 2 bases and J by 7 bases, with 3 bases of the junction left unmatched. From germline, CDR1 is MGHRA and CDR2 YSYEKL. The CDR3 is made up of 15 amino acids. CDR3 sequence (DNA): TGCGCCAGCAGCCAACCACTAGCGGGAGGTAATGAGCAGTTCTTC. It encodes CASSQPLAGGNEQFF.